Shown below are 6 T cell receptor beta chains from a single sample sequenced in a study of T cells in Graves' hyperthyroidism and ophthalmopathy. From RNA transcripts, TCR beta CDR3 regions were amplified. The TCR CDR3 was amplified in a first-round RT-PCR using the HTBI primer set. TCRdb itself ran the multiplex PCR reads through MiXCR, one entry per CDR3 protein. The sample holds 550,000 to 800,000 distinct CDR3 sequences; about 16% are singletons and the top ten take about 8.4%. The sample consisted of blood. These receptor sequences come from a man between 18 and 35 years old with Graves' hyperthyroidism.

This clonotype was observed at least ten times. This chain joins TRBV3-1 and TRBJ2-3, with 11 bases matching TRBD2. The CDR3 runs to 18 residues. Germline CDR1 is LGHDT and CDR2 is YNNKEL (reference sequence). V lost 9 bases to trimming and J lost 0 bases; unmatched junction nucleotides: 14. The CDR3 loop is CARPMEVAGGPSTDTQYF. As DNA, the CDR3 is TGTGCCAGACCCATGGAAGTAGCGGGAGGGCCGAGCACAGATACGCAGTATTTT.

This clonotype was detected only a few times. The chain combines TRBV28 with TRBJ1-4; 8 positions agree with TRBD1. The junction had 5 bases not matched to a gene; V was cut back by 8 bases and J by 0 bases. The CDR3 loop spans 15 amino acids. In germline, CDR1 is MDHEN, CDR2 SYDVKM. CDR3 in amino acids: CASGDRKATNEKLFF. For the CDR3, the DNA is TGTGCCAGCGGGGACAGGAAAGCAACTAATGAAAAACTGTTTTTT. Looking up the rest from reference TRBV28 and TRBJ1-4 gives the full variable domain: DVKVTQSSRYLVKRTGEKVFLECVQDMDHENMFWYRQDPGLGLRLIYFSYDVKMKEKGDIPEGYSVSREKKERFSLILESASTNQTSMYLCASGDRKATNEKLFFGSGTQLSVL.

This clonotype was observed a few times. This chain joins TRBV2 and TRBJ2-7; TRBD1 is a possible D gene (5 bases). The CDR3 has 13 residues. Germline assignment: CDR1 SNHLY and CDR2 FYNNEI. Trimming cost V 6 bases and J 3 bases, with 12 bases left between them. This CDR3 reads CASRQAGYYEQYF. In nucleotides, the CDR3 is TGTGCCAGCAGACAGGCAGGGTACTACGAGCAGTACTTC. Full variable domain (rest looked up from reference TRBV2 and TRBJ2-7): EPEVTQTPSHQVTQMGQEVILRCVPISNHLYFYWYRQILGQKVEFLVSFYNNEISEKSEIFDDQFSVERPDGSNFTLKIRSTKLEDSAMYFCASRQAGYYEQYFGPGTRLTVT.

This clonotype came up once. The chain joins TRBV28 to TRBJ1-1, with D possibly matching TRBD1 (5 bases). Trimming cost V 5 bases and J 10 bases, with 17 bases left between them. Germline V gives CDR1 MDHEN, CDR2 SYDVKM. The CDR3 runs to 13 residues. CDR3 in DNA: TGTGCCAGCAGTGAGTCTGGGGGTCGCGGAGCTTTCTTT. Translating gives CASSESGGRGAFF.

This clonotype was seen more than once but under ten times. The chain is built from TRBV15 and TRBJ2-5, with 7 positions matching TRBD1. CDR1 is LNHNV, CDR2 YYDKDF, per germline (reference sequence). J gave up 5 bases and V 5 bases, and 14 bases lay outside the gene matches. This CDR3 spans 16 amino acids. The CDR3 loop is CATSVGQANGVETQYF. CDR3 nucleotide sequence: TGTGCCACCAGCGTCGGACAGGCCAACGGGGTGGAGACCCAGTACTTC.

In regard to this clonotype: Germline is not matched at one junction end, which may reflect a read error. The chain links TRBV6-5 to TRBJ2-7, with 8 bases fitting TRBD1. The CDR3 length is 14 residues. Germline CDR1 MNHEY, CDR2 SVGAGI. DNA of the CDR3: TGTACCAGCAGTTTTAAGACAGGGGTTTACGAGCAGTACTTC. It translates to CTSSFKTGVYEQYF.